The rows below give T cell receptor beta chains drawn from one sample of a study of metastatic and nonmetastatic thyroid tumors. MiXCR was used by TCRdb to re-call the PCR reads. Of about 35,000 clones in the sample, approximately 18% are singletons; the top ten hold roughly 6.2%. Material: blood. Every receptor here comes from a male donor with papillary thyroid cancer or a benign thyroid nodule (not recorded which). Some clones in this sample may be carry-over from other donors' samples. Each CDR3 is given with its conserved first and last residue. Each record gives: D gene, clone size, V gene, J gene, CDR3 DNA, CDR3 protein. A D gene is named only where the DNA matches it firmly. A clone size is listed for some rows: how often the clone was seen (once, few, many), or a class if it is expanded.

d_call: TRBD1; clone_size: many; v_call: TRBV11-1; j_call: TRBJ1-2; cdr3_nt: TGTGCCAGCAGCTTACGGACAGGGGGCGAGTTATATGGCTACACCTTC; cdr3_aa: CASSLRTGGELYGYTF
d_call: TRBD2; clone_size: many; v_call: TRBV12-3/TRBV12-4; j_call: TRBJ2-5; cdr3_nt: TGTGCCAGCAGTTTGGGCGACCGGGAGGCCTTCCAAGAGACCCAGTACTTC; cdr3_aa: CASSLGDREAFQETQYF
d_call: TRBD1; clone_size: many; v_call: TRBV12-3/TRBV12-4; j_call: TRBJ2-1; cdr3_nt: TGTGCCAGCAGCAGCGGACAGGGGGCGTACAATGAGCAGTTCTTC; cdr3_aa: CASSSGQGAYNEQFF
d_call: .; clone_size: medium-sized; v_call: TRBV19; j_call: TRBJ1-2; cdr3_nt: TGTGCCAGTAGAGAAGGGACTTACTATGGCTACACCTTC; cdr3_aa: CASREGTYYGYTF
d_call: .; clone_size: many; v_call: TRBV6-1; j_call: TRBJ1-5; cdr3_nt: TGTGCCAGCAGTCCACAGATAAATCAGCCCCAGCATTTT; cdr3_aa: CASSPQINQPQHF
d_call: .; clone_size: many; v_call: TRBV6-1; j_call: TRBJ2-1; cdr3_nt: TGTGCCAGCAGCCCCCGGGGGTCCTCCTACAATGAGCAGTTCTTC; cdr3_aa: CASSPRGSSYNEQFF
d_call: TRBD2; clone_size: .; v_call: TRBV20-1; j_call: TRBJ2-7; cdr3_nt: TGCAGTGCTACGACCGGGACTAGCGTATACGAGCAGTACTTC; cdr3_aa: CSATTGTSVYEQYF
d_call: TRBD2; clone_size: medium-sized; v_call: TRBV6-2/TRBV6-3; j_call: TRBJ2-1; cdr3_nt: TGTGCCAGCAGATTTGGACTAGCGGATTACAATGAGCAGTTCTTC; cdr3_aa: CASRFGLADYNEQFF
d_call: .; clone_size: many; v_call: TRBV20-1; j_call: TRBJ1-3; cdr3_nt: TGCAGTGCTAGGGGACTAGACACCATATATTTT; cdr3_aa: CSARGLDTIYF
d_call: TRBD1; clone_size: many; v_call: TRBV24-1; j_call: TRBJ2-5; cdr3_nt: TGTGCCACCCGAGACAGGGATGAGACCCAGTACTTC; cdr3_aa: CATRDRDETQYF
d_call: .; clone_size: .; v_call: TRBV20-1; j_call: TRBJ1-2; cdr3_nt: TGCAGTGCTAGTTGGCAGGGAGACTATGGCTACACCTTC; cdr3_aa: CSASWQGDYGYTF
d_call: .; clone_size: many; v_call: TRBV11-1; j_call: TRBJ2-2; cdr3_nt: TGTGCCAGCAGCTTTTCAGGGGAAGGGAACACCGGGGAGCTGTTTTTT; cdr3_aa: CASSFSGEGNTGELFF
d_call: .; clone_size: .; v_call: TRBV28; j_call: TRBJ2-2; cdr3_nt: TGTGCCAGCAGTTTAAGAGCCGACAACACCGGGGAGCTGTTTTTT; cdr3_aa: CASSLRADNTGELFF
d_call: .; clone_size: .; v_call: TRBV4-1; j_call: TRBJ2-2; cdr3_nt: TGCGCCAGCAGCCAAGCCGCCGGGGAGCTGTTTTTT; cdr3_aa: CASSQAAGELFF
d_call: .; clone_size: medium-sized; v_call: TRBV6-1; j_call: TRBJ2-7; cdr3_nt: TGTGCCAGCAGCTACCAGGCTGTGACGTTACAGGAGCAGTACTTC; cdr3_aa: CASSYQAVTLQEQYF
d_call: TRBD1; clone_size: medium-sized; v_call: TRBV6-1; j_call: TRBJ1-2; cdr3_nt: TGTGCCAGCAGTGACGGGACAGGGACATCAAACTATGGCTACACCTTC; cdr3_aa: CASSDGTGTSNYGYTF
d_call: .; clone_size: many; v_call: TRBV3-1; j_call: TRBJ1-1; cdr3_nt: TGTGCCAGCAGCCAGGGCCCCCAGTTGACAGGATCAACTGAAGCTTTCTTT; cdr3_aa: CASSQGPQLTGSTEAFF
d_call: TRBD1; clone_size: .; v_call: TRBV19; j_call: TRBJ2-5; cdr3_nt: TGTGCCAGCGCCGGACAGGGCTACCAGACCCAGTACTTC; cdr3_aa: CASAGQGYQTQYF
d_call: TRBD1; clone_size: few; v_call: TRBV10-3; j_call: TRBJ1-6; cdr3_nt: TGTGCCATCAGTGAGGTTCGGACAGGCATAAATTCACCCCTCCACTTT; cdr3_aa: CAISEVRTGINSPLHF
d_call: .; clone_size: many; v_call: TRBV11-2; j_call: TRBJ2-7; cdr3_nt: TGTGCCAGCAGTAATTTAAAGAGAGCCCCCTACGAGCAGTACTTC; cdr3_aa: CASSNLKRAPYEQYF
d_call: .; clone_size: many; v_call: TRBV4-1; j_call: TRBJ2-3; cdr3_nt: TGCGCCAGCAGCCTAAGACAGTCCGAAACCACAGATACGCAGTATTTT; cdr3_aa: CASSLRQSETTDTQYF
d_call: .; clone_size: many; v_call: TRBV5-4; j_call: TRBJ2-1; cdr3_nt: TGTGCCAGCAGACCCGGGAGCTCCTACAATGAGCAGTTCTTC; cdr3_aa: CASRPGSSYNEQFF
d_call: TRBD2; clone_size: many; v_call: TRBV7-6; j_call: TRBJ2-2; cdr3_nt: TGTGCCAGCAGCGGGCGACTAGCGGGAGAACCCGGGGAGCTGTTTTTT; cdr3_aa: CASSGRLAGEPGELFF
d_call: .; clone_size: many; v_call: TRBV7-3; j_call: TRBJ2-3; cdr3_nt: TGTGCCAGCAGCCCAAAGGGCCCTCGCACAGATACGCAGTATTTT; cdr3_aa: CASSPKGPRTDTQYF
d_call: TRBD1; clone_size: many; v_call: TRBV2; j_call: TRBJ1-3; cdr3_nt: TGTGCCATCATAGGGGGCACCTCGGGCGGAAACACCATATATTTT; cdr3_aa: CAIIGGTSGGNTIYF
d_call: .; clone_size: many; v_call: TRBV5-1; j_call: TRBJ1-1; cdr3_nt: TGCGCCAGCAGCAACCGGGACAACATGAACACTGAAGCTTTCTTT; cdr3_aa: CASSNRDNMNTEAFF
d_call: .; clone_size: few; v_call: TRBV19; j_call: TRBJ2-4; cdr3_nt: TGTGCCAGTAGAAACTACAGGGCACAGTACTTC; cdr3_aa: CASRNYRAQYF
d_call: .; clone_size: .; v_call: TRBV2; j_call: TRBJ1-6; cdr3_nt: TGTGCCAGCAGTGAGGGGGGGAGCTCCTATAATTCACCCCTCCACTTT; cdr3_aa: CASSEGGSSYNSPLHF
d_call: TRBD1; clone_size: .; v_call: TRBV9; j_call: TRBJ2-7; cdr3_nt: TGTGCCAGCAGCCCACGGTGGGGGGGACAGGGCGCCGAGCAGTACTTC; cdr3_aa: CASSPRWGGQGAEQYF
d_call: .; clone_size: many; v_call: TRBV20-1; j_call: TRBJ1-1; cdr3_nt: TGCAGTGCTACCGCCATGGGGATACGATCGAACACTGAAGCTTTCTTT; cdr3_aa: CSATAMGIRSNTEAFF
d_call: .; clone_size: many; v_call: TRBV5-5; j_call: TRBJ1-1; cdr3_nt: TGTGCCAGCAGCTTGACAGCCCATATCATGAACACTGAAGCTTTCTTT; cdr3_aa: CASSLTAHIMNTEAFF
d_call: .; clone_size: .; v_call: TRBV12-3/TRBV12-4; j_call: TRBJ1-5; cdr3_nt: TGTGCCAGCAGTTTCTCCCAGCAGAATCAGCCCCAGCATTTT; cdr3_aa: CASSFSQQNQPQHF
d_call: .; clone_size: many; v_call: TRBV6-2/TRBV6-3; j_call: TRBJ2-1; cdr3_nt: TGTGCCAGCAGTTACCTGGACTACAATGAGCAGTTCTTC; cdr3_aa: CASSYLDYNEQFF
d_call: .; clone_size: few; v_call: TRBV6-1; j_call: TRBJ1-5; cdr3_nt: TGTGCCAGCAGCCACCTCACGGCGGGTCCTGGGCAGCCCCAGCATTTT; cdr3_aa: CASSHLTAGPGQPQHF
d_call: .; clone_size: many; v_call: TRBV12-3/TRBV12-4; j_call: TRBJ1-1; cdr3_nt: TGTGCCAGCAGTTCAACCGTTAGAGGGCTGGCCTGGAGGGCTTTCTTT; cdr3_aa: CASSSTVRGLAWRAFF
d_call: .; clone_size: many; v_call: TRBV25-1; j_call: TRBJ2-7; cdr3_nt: TGTGCCAGCAGCCATCCCCATCGACCGGGCGAGCAGTACTTC; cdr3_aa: CASSHPHRPGEQYF
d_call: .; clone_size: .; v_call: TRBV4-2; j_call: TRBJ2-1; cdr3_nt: TGTGCCAGCAGCCAAGTAGCCGACAATGAGCAGTTCTTC; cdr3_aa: CASSQVADNEQFF
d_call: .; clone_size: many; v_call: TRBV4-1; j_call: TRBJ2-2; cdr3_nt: TGCGCCAGCAGCCAAGAACCCCGACAGTCCACCGGGGAGCTGTTTTTT; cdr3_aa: CASSQEPRQSTGELFF
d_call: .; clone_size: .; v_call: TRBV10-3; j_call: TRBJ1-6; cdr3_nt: TGTGCCATCAGTGAGTCACCAGGGGACAATTCACCCCTCCACTTT; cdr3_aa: CAISESPGDNSPLHF
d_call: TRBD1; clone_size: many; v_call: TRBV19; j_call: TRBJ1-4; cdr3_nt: TGTGCCAGTAGACCGGGACAGGGGGCGCCGGACGAAAAACTGTTTTTT; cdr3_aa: CASRPGQGAPDEKLFF
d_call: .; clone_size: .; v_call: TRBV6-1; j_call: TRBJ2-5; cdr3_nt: TGTGCCAGCAGTGACGCCCTCAGGTGCCACCTGGGGGAGACCCAGTACTTC; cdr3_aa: CASSDALRCHLGETQYF
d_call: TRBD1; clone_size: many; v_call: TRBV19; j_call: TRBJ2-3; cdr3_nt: TGTGCCAGTAGTATAGGGACAGGGGGCCCAGATACGCAGTATTTT; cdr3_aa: CASSIGTGGPDTQYF
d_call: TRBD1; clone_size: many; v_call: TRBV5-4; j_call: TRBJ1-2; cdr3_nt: TGTGCCAGCAGCTTTCCCGGGACAGGGGTTGGCTACACCTTC; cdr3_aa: CASSFPGTGVGYTF
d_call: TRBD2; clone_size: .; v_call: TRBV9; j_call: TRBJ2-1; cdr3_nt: TGTGCCAGCAGCCCCGGGACTAATTACAATGAGCAGTTCTTC; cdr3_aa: CASSPGTNYNEQFF
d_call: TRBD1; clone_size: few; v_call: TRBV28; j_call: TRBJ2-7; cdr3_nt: TGTGCCAGCAGTTTCCCTATCGGACAGGGTCCCGAGCAGTACTTC; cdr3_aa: CASSFPIGQGPEQYF
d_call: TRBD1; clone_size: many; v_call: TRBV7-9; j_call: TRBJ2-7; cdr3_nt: TGTGCCAGCAGCTTAGCTTTTTTGGGGTTAGGGACAGGGGTCTACGAGCAGTACTTC; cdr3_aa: CASSLAFLGLGTGVYEQYF
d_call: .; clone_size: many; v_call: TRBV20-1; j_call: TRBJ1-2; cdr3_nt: TGCAGTGCCCGGCCCGCAGGGGCGACTTACTATGGCTACACCTTC; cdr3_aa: CSARPAGATYYGYTF
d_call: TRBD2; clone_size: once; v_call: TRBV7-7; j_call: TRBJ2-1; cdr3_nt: TGTGCTAGCAGCTTAGGGACTACATCTTTACATGAGCAGTTCTTC; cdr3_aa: CASSLGTTSLHEQFF
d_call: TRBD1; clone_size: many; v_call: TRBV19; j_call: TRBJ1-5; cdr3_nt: TGTGCCAGAGGACAGGGATCCCCTCAGCCCCAGCATTTT; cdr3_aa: CARGQGSPQPQHF
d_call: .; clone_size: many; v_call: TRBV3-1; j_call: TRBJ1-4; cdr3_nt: TGTGCCAGCAGCCAAGCCCGGGCAGGGAGTGAAAAACTGTTTTTT; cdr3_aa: CASSQARAGSEKLFF
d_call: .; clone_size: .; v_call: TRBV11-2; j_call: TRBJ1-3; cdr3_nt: TGTGCCAGCAGTTCAGTTACCGGGACACACTCTGGAAACACCATATATTTT; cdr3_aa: CASSSVTGTHSGNTIYF
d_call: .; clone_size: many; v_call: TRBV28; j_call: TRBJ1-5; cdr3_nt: TGTGCCAGCAGTTTCCATTGGGGGGGCGGGCAGCCCCAGCATTTT; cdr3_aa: CASSFHWGGGQPQHF
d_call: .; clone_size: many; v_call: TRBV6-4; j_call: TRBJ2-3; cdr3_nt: TGTGCCAGCAGTGACTCGACCAGGGGCAACACAGATACGCAGTATTTT; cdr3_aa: CASSDSTRGNTDTQYF
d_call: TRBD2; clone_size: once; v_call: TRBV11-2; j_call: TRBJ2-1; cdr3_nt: TGTGCCAGCAGCCGTTTAGCGGGGGTTCATGATGAGCAGTTCTTC; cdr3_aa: CASSRLAGVHDEQFF
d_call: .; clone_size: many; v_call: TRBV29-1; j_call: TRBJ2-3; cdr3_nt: TGCAGCGTGGAAAGGACAGGAGGGGGCACAGATACGCAGTATTTT; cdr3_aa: CSVERTGGGTDTQYF
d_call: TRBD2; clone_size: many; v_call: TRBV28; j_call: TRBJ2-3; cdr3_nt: TGTGCCAGCCTGACTAGCGGGAGGACACACGGTACGCAGTATTTT; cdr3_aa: CASLTSGRTHGTQYF
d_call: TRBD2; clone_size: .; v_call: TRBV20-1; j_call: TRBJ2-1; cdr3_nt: TGCAGTGCTAGACAGGGAGCGGGAGATTACAATGAGCAGTTCTTC; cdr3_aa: CSARQGAGDYNEQFF
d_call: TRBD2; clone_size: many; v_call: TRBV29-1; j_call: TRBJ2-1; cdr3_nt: TGCAGCGTTGAAGTCCCGGGACTAGCGGGAGGGCCCATCAATGAGCAGTTCTTC; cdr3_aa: CSVEVPGLAGGPINEQFF
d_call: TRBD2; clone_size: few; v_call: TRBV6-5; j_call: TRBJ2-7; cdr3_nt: TGTGCCAGCAGTTACTCTCTTATGGCCAGCGGGGAGTACGAGCGGTACTTC; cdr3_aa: CASSYSLMASGEYERYF
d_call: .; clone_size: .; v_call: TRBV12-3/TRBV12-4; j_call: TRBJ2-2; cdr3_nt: TGTGCCAGCTGCCTCTCCAACACCGGGGAGCTGTTTTTT; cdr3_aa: CASCLSNTGELFF